The TCR beta chain under discussion was sequenced for a study of blood T cell repertoires in COVID-19 (dated by TCRdb to 2019 to 2021). Turning to the overall study: Collaborator samples came from the United States, Italy and Spain and covered acute and convalescent phases of COVID-19. The repertoires were released in a freely available public database intended as a resource for research on the immune response to SARS-CoV-2. Where available, HLA class I and class II types were obtained from metadata supplied by the sample provider rather than from assay-based typing. The sample metadata nearly always contained a de-identified subject ID, COVID-19 status, age in years and sex. Deeply sampled blood TCRbeta repertoires from subjects exposed to, actively infected with, or recovered from COVID-19 were included in the dataset. The material from the prospective study consisted of cDNA or gDNA derived from T cells, B-cell-depleted T cells, or PBMCs. The samples were drawn from two sources: the first 160 participants of the ongoing ImmuneRACE study, and 1,254 subjects contributed by 6 global collaborators.

Overall results and qualifications from the work: How much clinical and demographic metadata was included differed by source and by participant, and the metadata was provided uncurated.

TCRbeta CDR3 regions were amplified from genomic DNA using the immunoSEQ Assay, a bias-controlled multiplex PCR. The original methods were these. Nucleated cell counts per sample were estimated from amplification of reference gene primers within the assay. To quantify the absolute abundance of each unique TCRbeta CDR3 rearrangement, sequence reads were collapsed and filtered. For each sample, productive Simpson clonality was calculated as the square root of Simpson's diversity index over productive rearrangements. What TCRdb holds here is the immuneACCESS table cut down to in-frame rearrangements. Part of the clones is not present; checked against another copy, under half of the missing clones reflect an unresolved V gene, and the others are unexplained. The V and J calls and clone size were taken over from that table, and D and trimming were inferred from the DNA. The sample has about 420,000 clones on record, 70% to 90% of them singletons. Of the sample, less than 0.95% is held by the ten largest clones.

Sequences SGHAT (CDR1) and FQDESV (CDR2) are obtained from the germline V gene (reference sequence). The CDR3 starts with the cysteine, ends with the phenylalanine, and has 16 residues. Left in the record is the CDR3 DNA by itself, 48 bases read in frame from the first base. V loses 1 base, J loses 1 base, and the germline ends lie 10 bases apart. One collaborating source in Seattle enrolled patients during active infection and followed them longitudinally through the course of disease. The collaborating institutions used their own protocols to collect whole blood in K2EDTA tubes. For TCRbeta analysis, collaborators shipped samples as frozen whole blood, isolated PBMCs, or DNA extracted from either of those sample types. Comment on this clone: Its antigen is not yet known. It has no much larger one-base neighbor in the sample; base qualities were not kept.

The specimen was peripheral blood. The source of this sequence is a man younger than 35 with COVID-19, enrolled during active disease. The V and J segments used are TRBV11-1 and TRBJ2-2; 7 matching bases give a weak D call of TRBD1. The DNA sequence is given as TGTGCCAGCAGCTTAGACAGGGGAGGGAACACCGGGGAGCTGTTTTTT. It codes for CASSLDRGGNTGELFF.